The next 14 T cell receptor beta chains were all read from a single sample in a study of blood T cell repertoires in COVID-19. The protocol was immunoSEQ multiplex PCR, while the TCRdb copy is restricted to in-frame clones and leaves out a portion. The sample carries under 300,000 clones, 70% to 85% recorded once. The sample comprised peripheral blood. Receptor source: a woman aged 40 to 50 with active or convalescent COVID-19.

DNA of the CDR3: TGTGCTAGCAGCGGCCGGACTAGCGGGCCATCGGTGCCGTCCTACGAGCAGTACGTC. Translating it yields CASSGRTSGPSVPSYEQYV. This sequence joins TRBV7-7 and TRBJ2-7; TRBD2 matches at 11 bases. This CDR3 contains 19 residues. Germline values: CDR1 SSHAT, CDR2 FNYEAQ (reference sequence).

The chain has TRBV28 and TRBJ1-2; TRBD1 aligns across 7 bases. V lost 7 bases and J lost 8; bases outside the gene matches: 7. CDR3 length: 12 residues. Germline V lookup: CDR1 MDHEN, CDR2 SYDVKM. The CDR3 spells CASTQTGWGYTF. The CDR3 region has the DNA TGTGCCAGCACCCAGACAGGGTGGGGCTACACCTTC.

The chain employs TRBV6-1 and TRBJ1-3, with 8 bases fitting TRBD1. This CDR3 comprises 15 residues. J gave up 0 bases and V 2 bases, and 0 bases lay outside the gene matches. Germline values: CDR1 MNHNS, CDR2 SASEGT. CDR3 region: CASSETGGSGNTIYF. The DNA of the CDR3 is TGTGCCAGCAGTGAAACAGGGGGCTCTGGAAACACCATATATTTT.

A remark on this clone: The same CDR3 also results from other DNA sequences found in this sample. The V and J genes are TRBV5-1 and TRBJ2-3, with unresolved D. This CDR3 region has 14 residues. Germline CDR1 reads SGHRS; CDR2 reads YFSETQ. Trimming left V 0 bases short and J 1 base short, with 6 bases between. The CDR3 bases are TGCGCCAGCAGCTTGGTCCAGGGCACAGATACGCAGTATTTT. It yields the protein CASSLVQGTDTQYF.

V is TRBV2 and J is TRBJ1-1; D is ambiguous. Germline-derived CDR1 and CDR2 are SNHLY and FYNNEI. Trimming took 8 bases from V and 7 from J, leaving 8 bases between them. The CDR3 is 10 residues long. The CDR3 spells CASRGGEAFF. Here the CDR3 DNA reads TGTGCCAGCCGAGGCGGTGAAGCTTTCTTT.

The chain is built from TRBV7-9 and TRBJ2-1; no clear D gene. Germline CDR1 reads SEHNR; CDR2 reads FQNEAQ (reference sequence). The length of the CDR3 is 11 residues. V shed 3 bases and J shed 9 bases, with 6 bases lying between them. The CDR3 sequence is CASSFASEQFF. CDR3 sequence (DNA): TGTGCCAGCAGCTTCGCGAGTGAGCAGTTCTTC.

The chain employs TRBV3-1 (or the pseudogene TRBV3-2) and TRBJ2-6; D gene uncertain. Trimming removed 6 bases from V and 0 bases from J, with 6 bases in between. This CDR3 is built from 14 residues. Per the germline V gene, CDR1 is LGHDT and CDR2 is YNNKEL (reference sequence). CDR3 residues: CASRSSSGANVLTF. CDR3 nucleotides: TGTGCCAGCAGGTCCAGCTCTGGGGCCAACGTCCTGACTTTC.

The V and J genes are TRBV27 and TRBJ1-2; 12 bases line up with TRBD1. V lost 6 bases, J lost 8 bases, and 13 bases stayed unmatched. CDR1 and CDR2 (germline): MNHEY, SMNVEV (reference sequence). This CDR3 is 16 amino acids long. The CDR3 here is CASSFSRGDRGQGYTF. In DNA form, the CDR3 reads TGTGCCAGCAGCTTCTCGCGGGGGGACAGGGGGCAAGGCTACACCTTC.

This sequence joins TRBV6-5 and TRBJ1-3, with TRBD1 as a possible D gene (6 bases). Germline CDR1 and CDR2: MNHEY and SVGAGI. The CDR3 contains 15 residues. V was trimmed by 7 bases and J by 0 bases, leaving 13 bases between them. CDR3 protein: CASTDRMSSGNTIYF. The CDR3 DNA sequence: TGTGCCAGCACCGACAGGATGAGCTCTGGAAACACCATATATTTT.

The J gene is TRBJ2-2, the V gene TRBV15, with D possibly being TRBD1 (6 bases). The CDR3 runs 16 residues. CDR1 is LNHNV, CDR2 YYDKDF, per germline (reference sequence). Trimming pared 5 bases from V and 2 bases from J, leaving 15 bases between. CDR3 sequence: CATSPHRTVNTGELFF. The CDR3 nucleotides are TGTGCCACCAGCCCCCACAGGACAGTTAACACCGGGGAGCTGTTTTTT.

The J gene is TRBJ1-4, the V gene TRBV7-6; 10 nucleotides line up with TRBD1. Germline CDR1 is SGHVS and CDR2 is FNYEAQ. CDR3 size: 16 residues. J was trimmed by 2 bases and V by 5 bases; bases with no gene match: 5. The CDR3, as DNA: TGTGCCAGCAGCCCCGACAGGGGGCGGACTAATGAAAAACTGTTTTTT. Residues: CASSPDRGRTNEKLFF.

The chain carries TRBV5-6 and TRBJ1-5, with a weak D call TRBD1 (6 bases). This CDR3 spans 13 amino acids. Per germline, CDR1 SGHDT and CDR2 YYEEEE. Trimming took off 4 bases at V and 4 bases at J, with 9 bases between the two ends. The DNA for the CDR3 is TGTGCCAGCAGCCCGACAGGTAATCAGCCCCAGCATTTT. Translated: CASSPTGNQPQHF.

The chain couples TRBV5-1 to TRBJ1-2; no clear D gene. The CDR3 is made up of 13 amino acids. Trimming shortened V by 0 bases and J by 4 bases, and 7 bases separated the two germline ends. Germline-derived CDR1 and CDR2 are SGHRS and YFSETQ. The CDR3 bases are TGCGCCAGCAGCTTGGGCGGCAGCTATGGCTACACCTTC. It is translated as CASSLGGSYGYTF.

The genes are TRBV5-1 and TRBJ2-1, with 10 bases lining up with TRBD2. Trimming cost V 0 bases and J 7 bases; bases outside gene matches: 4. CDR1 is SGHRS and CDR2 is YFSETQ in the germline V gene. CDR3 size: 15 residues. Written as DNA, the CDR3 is TGCGCCAGCAGCTTGGCACTAGCGGGGAAAAATGAGCAGTTCTTC. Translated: CASSLALAGKNEQFF.